Following are 21 T cell receptor beta chains from one sample sequenced in a study of beta chain features in type 1 diabetes. Investigators reverse transcribed all isolated RNA, so they sequenced expressed TCRB transcripts. Generated by immunoSEQ multiplex PCR, the TCRdb table keeps only in-frame clones and is missing some. The sample records approximately 340,000 clones, around 16% being singletons. Sequenced sample: naive CD4+ T cells from blood. The receptor set was obtained from a woman younger than 30 in good health.

The CDR3 sequence is CASSPRALSYNEQFF. CDR3 bases: TGTGCCAGCTCACCACGAGCGTTGTCGTACAATGAGCAGTTCTTC. This rearrangement joins TRBV18 to TRBJ2-1; the D is unclear. Germline lookup yields CDR1 KGHSH and CDR2 LQKENI. The CDR3 consists of 15 residues. The germline V and J ends were trimmed by 1 base and 4 bases, with 11 bases remaining between them.

The CDR3 is CASRDGQGVTYEQYF. The CDR3, as DNA: TGTGCCAGCAGAGATGGACAGGGGGTCACCTACGAGCAGTACTTC. V gene TRBV28 combines with J gene TRBJ2-7; 10 bases map to TRBD1. CDR3 size: 15 residues. CDR1 and CDR2 from the germline V gene are MDHEN and SYDVKM. J was trimmed by 2 bases and V by 6 bases; bases with no gene match: 7.

In its sample, this clone was seen a few times. This chain's CDR3 is CSSRTKSNTGELFF. DNA for the CDR3: TGCAGCTCCCGGACTAAATCGAACACCGGGGAGCTGTTTTTT. V gene TRBV29-1 combines with J gene TRBJ2-2; D possibly corresponds to TRBD2 (6 bases). CDR1 and CDR2 (germline): SQVTM, ANQGSEA. The CDR3 has 14 residues. The germline V and J ends were trimmed by 8 bases and 0 bases, with 13 bases remaining between them.

This clone was seen a handful of times. The V call is TRBV4-1, the J call TRBJ2-1, with 8 positions matching TRBD1. The CDR3 runs to 17 residues. Germline V gives CDR1 MGHRA, CDR2 YSYEKL. V lost 1 base and J lost 0; bases outside the gene matches: 5. The CDR3 coding sequence is TGCGCCAGCAGCCAAGGGACAGGGACGGGCTCCTACAATGAGCAGTTCTTC. Translating gives CASSQGTGTGSYNEQFF.

The chain has TRBV5-4 and TRBJ2-5, with 10 bases lining up with TRBD2. The CDR3 loop spans 15 amino acids. V was pared by 5 bases and J by 3 bases, with 7 bases of the junction left unmatched. Germline V CDR1 and CDR2: SGHNT, YYREEE (reference sequence). The DNA for the CDR3 is TGTGCCAGCAGAAGAAGCGGGAGGGCCGAAGAGACCCAGTACTTC. Amino acids: CASRRSGRAEETQYF. The entire variable domain, with the rest obtained from reference TRBV5-4 and TRBJ2-5, is as follows: ETGVTQSPTHLIKTRGQQVTLRCSSQSGHNTVSWYQQALGQGPQFIFQYYREEENGRGNFPPRFSGLQFPNYSSELNVNALELDDSALYLCASRRSGRAEETQYFGPGTRLLVL.

The chain links TRBV30 to TRBJ1-5, with unresolved D. This CDR3 has 15 amino acids. V lost 0 bases to trimming and J lost 0 bases, with 9 bases between them. Germline V gene sequence: CDR1 GTSNPN, CDR2 SVGIG (reference sequence). The CDR3 DNA follows: TGTGCCTGGAGTGTGGCACCATATAGCAATCAGCCCCAGCATTTT. Translation: CAWSVAPYSNQPQHF.

This clone was counted a few times. The rearrangement uses TRBV7-9 and TRBJ2-5; D is perhaps TRBD1 (6 bases). The V gene lost 3 bases and the J gene lost 5 bases, with 19 bases spanning the gap. In germline, CDR1 is SEHNR, CDR2 FQNEAQ (reference sequence). The CDR3 length is 16 residues. CDR3 DNA: TGTGCCAGCAGCTTGGGGGCCCCAGGGACGAAGGAGACCCAGTACTTC. Amino acids: CASSLGAPGTKETQYF.

There are a few counts of this clone. This chain links TRBV27 with TRBJ1-2, with a tentative D call TRBD1 (6 bases). Germline V gene data show CDR1 as MNHEY and CDR2 as SMNVEV (reference sequence). CDR3 size: 13 residues. The V end was cut by 6 bases, the J end by 4 bases, with 12 bases between. CDR3 in amino acids: CASRPGQLYGYTF. The CDR3 nucleotides are TGTGCCAGCAGACCTGGACAGCTCTATGGCTACACCTTC.

This clone occurred a few times. V gene TRBV18 combines with J gene TRBJ2-1; D may be TRBD1 (6 bases). Germline V gene sequence: CDR1 KGHSH, CDR2 LQKENI. The CDR3 extends over 15 amino acids. The ends were cut back, 0 bases at V and 6 bases at J, with 12 bases in the middle. CDR3 region: CASSPPGRGSNEQFF. As DNA, the CDR3 is TGTGCCAGCTCACCACCCGGCAGGGGTAGCAATGAGCAGTTCTTC.

The chain combines TRBV5-4 with TRBJ2-7; TRBD2 aligns across 7 bases. V lost 4 bases, J lost 0 bases, and 4 bases stayed unmatched. This CDR3 comprises 14 residues. Germline V gene data show CDR1 as SGHNT and CDR2 as YYREEE (reference sequence). The CDR3 DNA is TGTGCCAGCAGCACTGGGACTACCTCCTACGAGCAGTACTTC. Its protein product is CASSTGTTSYEQYF.

This clone occurred a few times. The V gene is TRBV2, the J gene TRBJ1-5, with a tentative D call TRBD1 (6 bases). Trimming pared 5 bases from V and 13 bases from J, leaving 15 bases between. CDR3 size: 12 residues. The germline gives CDR1 SNHLY, CDR2 FYNNEI. For the CDR3, the DNA is TGTGCCAGCAGTTTTCAGGGGCCGTATCAGCATTTT. It specifies CASSFQGPYQHF.

Only a few counts were recorded for this clone. V gene TRBV15 combines with J gene TRBJ2-5; a weak D match, TRBD2 (6 bases). This CDR3 contains 14 residues. Germline V gene lookup returns CDR1 LNHNV and CDR2 YYDKDF (reference sequence). V was clipped by 2 bases and J by 2 bases, with 9 bases between them. CDR3 bases: TGTGCCACCAGCAGAAGTCTAGCGCAAGAGACCCAGTACTTC. Amino acid sequence: CATSRSLAQETQYF.

The CDR3 reads CASTVTSGSNEQFF. CDR3 nucleotide sequence: TGTGCCAGCACCGTGACTAGCGGGAGCAATGAGCAGTTCTTC. The chain couples TRBV9 to TRBJ2-1; 12 nucleotides agree with TRBD2. Germline V gene data show CDR1 as SGDLS and CDR2 as YYNGEE. Trimming cost V 6 bases and J 6 bases; bases outside gene matches: 4. The CDR3 spans 14 residues.

The rearrangement joins TRBV9 to TRBJ2-1, with 8 bases matching TRBD2. The germline V gene has CDR1 SGDLS and CDR2 YYNGEE. This CDR3 comprises 15 residues. The junction had 7 bases not matched to a gene; V was cut back by 3 bases and J by 5 bases. For the CDR3, the DNA is TGTGCCAGCAGCGGCCGACTAGCGCCAAACAATGAGCAGTTCTTC. Translation gives CASSGRLAPNNEQFF.

This chain links TRBV15 with TRBJ1-2, with 7 positions matching TRBD1. The CDR3 consists of 13 residues. Germline CDR1 reads LNHNV; CDR2 reads YYDKDF (reference sequence). V gave up 3 bases and J gave up 8 bases; unmatched junction bases: 6. CDR3 amino acids: CATSRSTGQGYTF. In DNA form, the CDR3 reads TGTGCCACCAGCAGGTCGACAGGGCAAGGCTACACCTTC.

This clone was seen only a few times. DNA for the CDR3: TGCGCCAGCAGCTTCCCCCCTAGCGGGAGGGCAGGCTCCTACGAGCAGTACTTC. It encodes CASSFPPSGRAGSYEQYF. The chain employs TRBV5-1 and TRBJ2-7; 12 bases map to TRBD2. The V segment lost 2 bases and the J segment 0 bases; nucleotides outside the gene matches: 9. The CDR3 contains 18 residues. CDR1 SGHRS and CDR2 YFSETQ come from the germline V gene.

The chain joins TRBV7-2 to TRBJ2-7; no definite D call. Trimming took off 5 bases at V and 0 bases at J, with 11 bases between the two ends. CDR3 length equals 14 residues. CDR1 is SGHTA and CDR2 is FQGNSA in the germline V gene. Here the CDR3 reads CASSPTPGSYEQYF. CDR3 nucleotide sequence: TGTGCCAGCAGCCCTACCCCTGGCTCCTACGAGCAGTACTTC. The complete variable domain, with remaining parts taken from reference TRBV7-2 and TRBJ2-7, reads GAGVSQSPSNKVTEKGKDVELRCDPISGHTALYWYRQSLGQGLEFLIYFQGNSAPDKSGLPSDRFSAERTGGSVSTLTIQRTQQEDSAVYLCASSPTPGSYEQYFGPGTRLTVT.

There are a few counts of this clone. This CDR3 reads CSGKGLAGYNEQFF. CDR3 nucleotides: TGCAGCGGGAAAGGACTAGCGGGCTACAATGAGCAGTTCTTC. The chain joins TRBV29-1 to TRBJ2-1; the match to TRBD2 covers 11 bases. The CDR3 length is 14 residues. Germline V gene lookup returns CDR1 SQVTM and CDR2 ANQGSEA. V shed 7 bases, J shed 3 bases, and the junction held 5 bases outside the gene matches.

The chain has TRBV7-8 and TRBJ2-1, with TRBD2 identical over 8 bases. The CDR3 runs to 20 residues. The germline V gene has CDR1 SGHVS and CDR2 FQNEAQ. V gave up 5 bases and J gave up 6 bases; unmatched junction bases: 24. CDR3 loop: CASSPPYVGIKRERGNEQFF. CDR3 nucleotide sequence: TGTGCCAGCAGCCCTCCTTACGTGGGCATAAAGCGGGAGAGGGGCAATGAGCAGTTCTTC.

The chain joins TRBV7-8 to TRBJ2-4, with 7 bases matching TRBD1. The CDR3 extends over 15 amino acids. The germline gives CDR1 SGHVS, CDR2 FQNEAQ. V lost 4 bases, J lost 4 bases, and 7 bases stayed unmatched. The CDR3 DNA is TGTGCCAGCAGCTCACAAGGGACAGTAAAAAACATTCAGTACTTC. Its protein product is CASSSQGTVKNIQYF.

This clone was found a few times. This chain connects TRBV28 to TRBJ2-3; 14 bases fit TRBD2. Unmatched junction bases numbered 5, after V lost 7 bases and J lost 5 bases. This CDR3 comprises 15 residues. Germline V gene lookup returns CDR1 MDHEN and CDR2 SYDVKM. The CDR3 sequence: CASTEGTSGRDTQYF. DNA of the CDR3: TGTGCCAGCACCGAAGGGACTAGCGGGAGAGATACGCAGTATTTT.